A selection of T cell receptor beta chains follows, all from one sample in a study of OX40 agonist ivuxolimab in advanced cancers. Assay: immunoSEQ multiplex PCR; the TCRdb copy retains only in-frame clones and omits some. Among about 37,000 clones, about 89% were seen once, and the ten largest hold roughly 32%. The specimen comprised CD4+ or CD8+ T cells sorted from blood, sampled in a trial of the OX40 agonist ivuxolimab. The receptor set was obtained from an adult with an advanced solid tumor such as melanoma, head and neck, liver or kidney cancer. CDR3s include the opening cysteine and the closing phenylalanine or tryptophan. A D gene is named only where the DNA matches it firmly. Expanded clones get a size class; other rows say once, few or many, or leave the size out.

TRBD1 | . | TRBJ1-1 | TRBV10-3 | TGTGCCATCAGTGAGGGACAGGGCACTGAAGCTTTCTTT | CAISEGQGTEAFF
. | . | TRBJ2-3 | TRBV10-1 | TGCGCCAGCAGTGAGACAGGGCGGAAGGGAGGTACGCAGTATTTT | CASSETGRKGGTQYF
. | . | TRBJ1-6 | TRBV7-2 | TGTGCCAGCAGCTTAAGCCCCAAACAGACTGCTTTTTCACCCCTCCACTTT | CASSLSPKQTAFSPLHF
. | . | TRBJ1-2 | TRBV7-9 | TGTGCCAGCAGCTTAAACACCAACTATGGCTACACCTTC | CASSLNTNYGYTF
TRBD1 | few | TRBJ1-5 | TRBV30 | TGTGCCTGGAGCACAGGGGGAAATCAGCCCCAGCATTTT | CAWSTGGNQPQHF
. | . | TRBJ2-1 | TRBV15 | TGTGCCACCAGCAGAGATCGGGGGTCCTACAATGAGCAGTTCTTC | CATSRDRGSYNEQFF
. | . | TRBJ2-7 | TRBV11-2 | TGTGCCAGCAGCTTATTGGCGGGATCAATTTACGAGCAGTACTTC | CASSLLAGSIYEQYF
TRBD1 | once | TRBJ1-2 | TRBV5-1 | TGCGCCAGCAGCTTAGACAGGGTGGACTATGGCTACACCTTC | CASSLDRVDYGYTF
TRBD2 | . | TRBJ2-7 | TRBV27 | TGTGCCAGCAGTTTACGCCTCACTAGCGGCCTACGGGAGCAGTACTTC | CASSLRLTSGLREQYF
. | . | TRBJ2-1 | TRBV5-6 | TGTGCCAGCAGCTTGTTTGAGGGGAGGAATGAGCAGTTCTTC | CASSLFEGRNEQFF
. | . | TRBJ2-3 | TRBV5-1 | TGCGCCAGCAGCGAGGGGGGCCCAGATACGCAGTATTTT | CASSEGGPDTQYF
. | . | TRBJ1-5 | TRBV25-1 | TGTGCCAGCGGGGGGGGAGGGAGCAATCAGCCCCAGCATTTT | CASGGGGSNQPQHF
. | . | TRBJ2-2 | TRBV11-2 | TGTGCCAGCAAGGATACTCCCGGGGAGCTGTTTTTT | CASKDTPGELFF
. | once | TRBJ1-2 | TRBV6-5 | TGTGCCAGCAGTTCCTCACGGGGGGAGCTCTATGGCTACACCTTC | CASSSSRGELYGYTF
. | . | TRBJ1-5 | TRBV19 | TGTGCCAGGACCATCTGGGGGTATTTGCCCCAGCATTTT | CARTIWGYLPQHF
. | . | TRBJ2-5 | TRBV7-7 | TGTGCCAGCAGCAAAAGGGGGGGTTACGAGAACCAAGAGACCCAGTACTTC | CASSKRGGYENQETQYF
. | . | TRBJ2-3 | TRBV7-9 | TGTGCCAGCAGCTTGAAGGGGGGGACTTTCACAGATACGCAGTATTTT | CASSLKGGTFTDTQYF
TRBD2 | . | TRBJ2-5 | TRBV28 | TGTGCCACTACCAGCGGGGGGGCGCCAAGGGAGGAGACCCAGTACTTC | CATTSGGAPREETQYF
. | . | TRBJ1-5 | TRBV2 | TGTGCCAGCAGGGGGAATCGACCCCAGCATTTT | CASRGNRPQHF
TRBD1 | . | TRBJ1-1 | TRBV5-6 | TGTGCCAGCAGCCTATCAGGGGGAGTCACTGAAGCTTTCTTT | CASSLSGGVTEAFF
TRBD1 | . | TRBJ1-1 | TRBV18 | TGTGCCAGCTCACCCCTGGTAGGGGGCTTTTTGGGGAACACTGAAGCTTTCTTT | CASSPLVGGFLGNTEAFF
TRBD1 | . | TRBJ2-7 | TRBV5-4 | TGTGCCAGCAGTCGGGACAGGTCTTCCGGCGAGCAGTACTTC | CASSRDRSSGEQYF
TRBD1 | few | TRBJ2-7 | TRBV5-5 | TGTGCCAGCAGCTTTGCAACTGACAGGGCAGCGCAGTACTTC | CASSFATDRAAQYF
. | . | TRBJ2-4 | TRBV27 | TGTGCCAGCAGTTTAAGGACCCCTGCCGGGGGCAAAAACATTCAGTACTTC | CASSLRTPAGGKNIQYF
TRBD1 | once | TRBJ1-2 | TRBV7-9 | TGTGCCAGCAGCACCCTGACAGGGACTAACTATGGCTACACCTTC | CASSTLTGTNYGYTF
. | . | TRBJ2-7 | TRBV9 | TGTGCCAGCAGCGCCGAGGGGGTTACCTACGAGCAGTACTTC | CASSAEGVTYEQYF
. | . | TRBJ2-2 | TRBV9 | TGTGCCAGCAGCGTAGGAGTTAGGGCGAACACCGGGGAGCTGTTTTTT | CASSVGVRANTGELFF
TRBD1 | . | TRBJ1-2 | TRBV28 | TGTGCCAGCAGAGTATCGGGACAGGGGAACTATGGCTACACCTTC | CASRVSGQGNYGYTF
TRBD2 | once | TRBJ2-3 | TRBV11-3 | TGTGCCAGCAGCTCCGGGACTAGCGGGAGGACAGATACGCAGTATTTT | CASSSGTSGRTDTQYF
TRBD1 | . | TRBJ2-7 | TRBV19 | TGTGCCAGTAGTATCCTGGGGACAGGGTACGAGCAGTACTTC | CASSILGTGYEQYF
TRBD1 | . | TRBJ2-7 | TRBV28 | TGTGCCATCGGGGACAGGGGAAGTCGCGAGCAGTACTTC | CAIGDRGSREQYF
. | . | TRBJ2-1 | TRBV10-3 | TGTGCCATCAGCCTAGACAATGAGCAGTTCTTC | CAISLDNEQFF
. | . | TRBJ1-5 | TRBV2 | TGTGCCACCGCGAGGGATGGTAATCAGCCCCAGCATTTT | CATARDGNQPQHF
. | . | TRBJ1-3 | TRBV2 | TGTGCCAGCAAAGTCGGGAGAGGCTCTGGAAACACCATATATTTT | CASKVGRGSGNTIYF
TRBD1 | . | TRBJ1-2 | TRBV2 | TGTGTCTCTCGGGAGACAGGGGAAGGTGGCTACACCTTC | CVSRETGEGGYTF
. | medium-sized | TRBJ1-6 | TRBV10-2 | TGCGCCAGCAGGCTCAGCGAGCTCTATGGATCACCCCTCCACTTT | CASRLSELYGSPLHF
TRBD1 | . | TRBJ2-2 | TRBV7-7 | TGTGCTAGCAGCCGGGACAGGAACACCGGGGAGCTGTTTTTT | CASSRDRNTGELFF
. | . | TRBJ2-5 | TRBV29-1 | TGCAGCGTTGCTCAGGGGCATATACAAGAGACCCAGTACTTC | CSVAQGHIQETQYF
. | . | TRBJ2-3 | TRBV7-7 | TGTGCTAGCAGCTTAGGGGACACAGATACGCAGTATTTT | CASSLGDTDTQYF
. | few | TRBJ2-3 | TRBV4-1 | TGCGCCAGCAGCCAAGGGCAGGGGCTAGGACGCACAGATACGCAGTATTTT | CASSQGQGLGRTDTQYF
TRBD1 | . | TRBJ1-6 | TRBV6-5 | TGTGCCAGCAGCTACCGGACAGGCTCACCCCTCCACTTT | CASSYRTGSPLHF
. | . | TRBJ2-3 | TRBV4-1 | TGCGCCAGCAGCCGCGGACAGCGGGGTGGCACAGATACGCAGTATTTT | CASSRGQRGGTDTQYF
. | . | TRBJ2-3 | TRBV19 | TGTGCCAGTAGTGAACCTCTTCCGGATACGCAGTATTTT | CASSEPLPDTQYF
. | once | TRBJ1-6 | TRBV6-5 | TGTGCCAGCAGCCTACAGGGAAGGGACTCACCCCTCCACTTT | CASSLQGRDSPLHF
TRBD2 | few | TRBJ2-7 | TRBV10-3 | TGTGCCATCAGTAGTAGCGGGAGGGCGCACGAGCAGTACTTC | CAISSSGRAHEQYF
. | . | TRBJ1-2 | TRBV28 | TGTGCCAGCAGTTTAGGGGTGTGGGGGTCTGGCCCTACACTGAACTATGGCTACACCTTC | CASSLGVWGSGPTLNYGYTF
. | . | TRBJ2-3 | TRBV5-1 | TGCGCCAGCAGCACCGACACTAGTTCAGATACGCAGTATTTT | CASSTDTSSDTQYF
. | . | TRBJ2-3 | TRBV11-3 | TGTGCCAGCAGCTTAGGTTTGACACCCTCCACAGATACGCAGTATTTT | CASSLGLTPSTDTQYF
. | . | TRBJ2-1 | TRBV9 | TGTGCCAGCAGCGTAAGGGGTGACCAGGGTGACAATGAGCAGTTCTTC | CASSVRGDQGDNEQFF
. | . | TRBJ2-5 | TRBV7-2 | TGTGCCAGCAGCTTAGTGGTGACTAGGGAGACCCAGTACTTC | CASSLVVTRETQYF
TRBD1 | few | TRBJ1-6 | TRBV11-2 | TGTGCCAGCAGCTTCGCGAGGGACAGAGAAGGTTCACCCCTCCACTTT | CASSFARDREGSPLHF
. | . | TRBJ2-5 | TRBV5-1 | TGCGCCAGCAGCAACGGACTCATGCAAGAGACCCAGTACTTC | CASSNGLMQETQYF
TRBD1 | . | TRBJ2-7 | TRBV7-9 | TGTGCCAGCAGCTATTCGGGACAGGGCTACGAGCAGTACTTC | CASSYSGQGYEQYF